One sample yielded the 27 T cell receptor beta chains listed below, sequenced in a study of Ad26.COV2.S vaccination and SARS-CoV-2 variants. Generated by immunoSEQ multiplex PCR, the TCRdb table keeps only in-frame clones and is missing some. Of roughly 460,000 clones in the sample, 80% to 90% were seen once. Treatment: 15 to 20 received Ad26.COV2.S at low or high dose, single or two shots; several received placebo; per-sample allocation not given. Sampling happened 63 days after the first vaccine or placebo injection. The input for sequencing was peripheral blood, taken in a trial of Ad26.COV2.S vaccine versus placebo. The receptors were sampled from a person aged 18 to 65 who received the Ad26.COV2.S COVID-19 vaccine or a placebo.

The chain employs TRBV6-5 and TRBJ1-1; no clear D gene. The CDR3 consists of 13 residues. Germline values: CDR1 MNHEY, CDR2 SVGAGI. With 8 bases removed from V and 4 bases from J, the gap between germline ends came to 14 bases. DNA of the CDR3: TGTGCCAGCGGGAACAAGGGAGTCACTGAAGCTTTCTTT. Translated, it gives CASGNKGVTEAFF.

CDR3 residues: CARDNSGTSIFTGELFF. DNA for the CDR3: TGTGCCCGGGATAACTCAGGGACTAGCATTTTTACCGGGGAGCTGTTTTTT. The chain recombines TRBV30 with TRBJ2-2, with 9 positions matching TRBD2. The V segment lost 8 bases and the J segment 5 bases; nucleotides outside the gene matches: 18. Germline V gene sequence: CDR1 GTSNPN, CDR2 SVGIG (reference sequence). The CDR3 is 17 residues long.

The J gene is TRBJ1-2, the V gene TRBV9; 11 positions match TRBD1. From germline, CDR1 is SGDLS and CDR2 YYNGEE. The V gene end was trimmed by 7 bases and the J gene end by 2 bases; junction bases not matched to a gene: 7. The CDR3 loop spans 15 amino acids. The CDR3 here is CASGQGAGWNYGYTF. In DNA form, the CDR3 reads TGTGCCAGCGGACAGGGGGCTGGTTGGAACTATGGCTACACCTTC.

CDR3 DNA: TGTGCCGCCAGCCGTGGGAAAAATCAGCCCCAGCATTTT. Translated: CAASRGKNQPQHF. The chain combines TRBV28 with TRBJ1-5; D remains unclear. Germline values: CDR1 MDHEN, CDR2 SYDVKM. The CDR3 consists of 13 residues. Trimming stripped 11 bases from V and 4 bases from J, with 15 bases between.

The J gene is TRBJ2-3, the V gene TRBV3-1 (or the pseudogene TRBV3-2); D unclear. Germline V gives CDR1 LGHDT, CDR2 YNNKEL (reference sequence). CDR3 size: 16 residues. Trimming cost V 4 bases and J 1 base, with 15 bases left between them. The CDR3 coding sequence is TGTGCCAGCAGCCCCGACCGAGCGAGACGCACAGATACGCAGTATTTT. This translates into CASSPDRARRTDTQYF.

This sequence joins TRBV7-9 and TRBJ1-1; TRBD1 might be the D (5 bases). V was shortened by 5 bases and J by 2 bases, with 15 bases between the two germline ends. CDR3 size: 15 residues. Looked up from germline, CDR1 is SEHNR and CDR2 is FQNEAQ (reference sequence). CDR3 DNA: TGTGCCAGCAGCACATGGGACGGGAGCAACACTGAAGCTTTCTTT. Its translation: CASSTWDGSNTEAFF.

The V and J genes are TRBV28 and TRBJ1-1, with 8 positions matching TRBD1. The V segment lost 2 bases and the J segment 0 bases; nucleotides outside the gene matches: 5. Germline lookup yields CDR1 MDHEN and CDR2 SYDVKM. The CDR3 is 16 residues long. DNA for the CDR3: TGTGCCAGCAGTTTACAGGGGGCAGTATTGAACACTGAAGCTTTCTTT. Translation gives CASSLQGAVLNTEAFF.

CDR3 protein: CAWTLLAGAEDTQYF. The CDR3 DNA reads as TGTGCCTGGACACTCCTAGCGGGAGCTGAAGATACGCAGTATTTT. The genes are TRBV30 and TRBJ2-3; 10 bases align to TRBD2. The CDR3 runs 15 residues. J lost 5 bases, V lost 4 bases, and 9 bases had no gene match. Germline values: CDR1 GTSNPN, CDR2 SVGIG (reference sequence).

V usage is TRBV29-1 and J usage is TRBJ2-2, with TRBD1 as a possible D gene (7 bases). V gave up 6 bases and J gave up 5 bases, with 16 bases separating them. CDR1 SQVTM and CDR2 ANQGSEA come from the germline V gene. The CDR3 has 14 amino acids. The chain's CDR3 is CSVRDDRVTGELFF. The CDR3 DNA follows: TGCAGCGTGCGGGACGACAGGGTGACCGGGGAGCTGTTTTTT.

This rearrangement joins TRBV7-3 to TRBJ2-3; perhaps TRBD2 as D (6 bases). Germline V CDR1 and CDR2: SGHTA, FQGTGA. This CDR3 has 17 amino acids. V shed 1 base and J shed 3 bases, with 17 bases lying between them. The CDR3 DNA is TGTGCCAGCAGCTTAAAAATGGATAGCGGCGGAACAGATACGCAGTATTTT. Encoded protein: CASSLKMDSGGTDTQYF.

The chain employs TRBV19 and TRBJ2-2; no definite D call. CDR1 LNHDA and CDR2 SQIVND come from the germline V gene (reference sequence). V was clipped by 7 bases and J by 3 bases, with 15 bases between them. The CDR3 covers 15 residues. CDR3: CASTSGDWDTGELFF. The CDR3 DNA sequence: TGTGCCAGTACCTCTGGGGATTGGGACACCGGGGAGCTGTTTTTT.

V gene TRBV29-1 combines with J gene TRBJ1-1; perhaps TRBD1 as D (5 bases). The CDR3 length is 17 residues. Germline CDR1 and CDR2: SQVTM and ANQGSEA. Trimming removed 7 bases at V and 1 base at J, with 25 bases between. This CDR3 is CSARWWGDGTANTEAFF. Written as DNA, the CDR3 is TGCAGCGCACGCTGGTGGGGGGATGGAACCGCGAACACTGAAGCTTTCTTT.

The chain couples TRBV9 to TRBJ1-3; D uncertain. V gave up 4 bases and J gave up 0 bases, with 11 bases separating them. CDR1 and CDR2 from the germline V gene are SGDLS and YYNGEE. The CDR3 is made up of 15 amino acids. CDR3 sequence reads: CASSPRWGSGNTIYF. The DNA for the CDR3 is TGTGCCAGCAGCCCGAGATGGGGCTCTGGAAACACCATATATTTT.

The rearrangement joins TRBV5-1 to TRBJ1-2; D remains unclear. The CDR3 consists of 13 residues. Deletions cut 0 bases from V and 7 bases from J, with 10 bases between. From germline, CDR1 is SGHRS and CDR2 YFSETQ. CDR3 loop: CASSLDTDRGYTF. The CDR3, as DNA: TGCGCCAGCAGCTTGGACACGGACCGTGGCTACACCTTC. The whole variable domain, remainder taken from reference TRBV5-1 and TRBJ1-2, is KAGVTQTPRYLIKTRGQQVTLSCSPISGHRSVSWYQQTPGQGLQFLFEYFSETQRNKGNFPGRFSGRQFSNSRSEMNVSTLELGDSALYLCASSLDTDRGYTFGSGTRLTVV.

This clone has more than one count but fewer than ten. The J gene is TRBJ2-7, the V gene TRBV15; 10 bases agree with TRBD2. The junction had 8 bases not matched to a gene; V was cut back by 1 base and J by 5 bases. CDR1 LNHNV and CDR2 YYDKDF come from the germline V gene (reference sequence). There are 16 residues in the CDR3. CDR3 sequence reads: CATSRGDLAGANEQYF. As DNA, the CDR3 is TGTGCCACCAGCAGAGGGGATCTAGCGGGAGCTAACGAGCAGTACTTC. The full variable domain, rest sourced from reference TRBV15 and TRBJ2-7, is DAMVIQNPRYQVTQFGKPVTLSCSQTLNHNVMYWYQQKSSQAPKLLFHYYDKDFNNEADTPDNFQSRRPNTSFCFLDIRSPGLGDTAMYLCATSRGDLAGANEQYFGPGTRLTVT.

J is TRBJ1-1 and V is TRBV19; the D gene is possibly TRBD1 (6 bases). Germline CDR1 is LNHDA and CDR2 is SQIVND (reference sequence). This CDR3 region has 13 residues. V was pared by 6 bases and J by 0 bases, with 8 bases between. For the CDR3, the DNA is TGTGCCAGTAGGGAGGGGGTGAACACTGAAGCTTTCTTT. Its translation: CASREGVNTEAFF.

V usage is TRBV7-9 and J usage is TRBJ1-1; D gene unclear. The germline gives CDR1 SEHNR, CDR2 FQNEAQ (reference sequence). This CDR3 has 15 residues. The germline V and J ends were trimmed by 1 base and 0 bases, with 9 bases remaining between them. The CDR3 DNA follows: TGTGCCAGCAGCTTAGGGCAGATAATGAACACTGAAGCTTTCTTT. Its protein is CASSLGQIMNTEAFF.

This sequence joins TRBV12-5 and TRBJ2-3, with TRBD2 matching 8 bases. CDR3 length: 16 residues. The V and J ends lost 5 bases and 4 bases, in that order; junction bases with no gene match: 11. Germline loops: CDR1 LGHNT, CDR2 FRNRAP. The CDR3 loop reads CASGPSAGVRADTQYF. DNA of the CDR3: TGTGCTAGTGGTCCCTCAGCGGGAGTTCGGGCAGATACGCAGTATTTT.

The rearrangement joins TRBV9 to TRBJ1-5; no definite D call. CDR3 length: 15 residues. The germline gives CDR1 SGDLS, CDR2 YYNGEE. V was shortened by 4 bases and J by 5 bases, with 16 bases between the two germline ends. The CDR3 is CASSRGIGVDQPQHF. DNA for the CDR3: TGTGCCAGCAGCCGGGGTATCGGGGTCGATCAGCCCCAGCATTTT. Drawing the rest from reference TRBV9 and TRBJ1-5, the complete variable domain is DSGVTQTPKHLITATGQRVTLRCSPRSGDLSVYWYQQSLDQGLQFLIQYYNGEERAKGNILERFSAQQFPDLHSELNLSSLELGDSALYFCASSRGIGVDQPQHFGDGTRLSIL.

The V gene is TRBV3-1 (or the pseudogene TRBV3-2), the J gene TRBJ1-6; possible D gene TRBD1, 6 bases. CDR1 is LGHDT, CDR2 YNNKEL, per germline (reference sequence). This CDR3 region has 14 residues. V was trimmed by 6 bases and J by 7 bases, leaving 13 bases between them. CDR3 bases: TGTGCCAGCAGACCTACAGGGCACAATTCACCCCTCCACTTT. This translates into CASRPTGHNSPLHF.

The chain combines TRBV19 with TRBJ2-2; no clear D. Between the trimmed V and J ends, which lost 5 bases and 0 bases, there was a span of 7 bases. Germline V gene data show CDR1 as LNHDA and CDR2 as SQIVND (reference sequence). This CDR3 has 14 amino acids. DNA of the CDR3: TGTGCCAGTAGTCGCAGGACGAACACCGGGGAGCTGTTTTTT. Encoded protein: CASSRRTNTGELFF.

This clone was counted a single time. The CDR3 here is CASSQKAGGLGTQYF. The CDR3 coding sequence is TGTGCCAGCAGCCAGAAAGCGGGGGGATTAGGGACCCAGTACTTC. This chain joins TRBV3-1 (or the pseudogene TRBV3-2) and TRBJ2-5, with TRBD2 matching over 9 bases. The germline V gene has CDR1 LGHDT and CDR2 YNNKEL (reference sequence). Trimming took 3 bases from V and 7 from J; bases not matched to a gene: 9. The CDR3 contains 15 residues.

This clone was recorded only once. The chain joins TRBV5-1 to TRBJ1-1; tentative D call: TRBD1 (5 bases). V gave up 5 bases and J gave up 4 bases, with 18 bases separating them. Germline lookup yields CDR1 SGHRS and CDR2 YFSETQ. This CDR3 contains 15 residues. In DNA, the CDR3 is TGCGCCAGCAGGGGTTCCGACGCAGGGTCCACTGAAGCTTTCTTT. This translates into CASRGSDAGSTEAFF.

This clone was observed a few times. The chain recombines TRBV2 with TRBJ1-6, with D possibly matching TRBD1 (5 bases). V was cut by 11 bases and J by 0 bases, with 14 bases left in between. The CDR3 has 15 amino acids. Germline CDR1 SNHLY, CDR2 FYNNEI. The CDR3 nucleotides read TGTGCCGGGGGGGACTACCGCTCCTATAATTCACCCCTCCACTTT. This encodes CAGGDYRSYNSPLHF.

The rearrangement joins TRBV19 to TRBJ2-7; TRBD1 matches at 8 bases. Trimming took 3 bases from V and 0 from J; bases not matched to a gene: 1. Germline V gives CDR1 LNHDA, CDR2 SQIVND (reference sequence). The CDR3 contains 14 residues. DNA for the CDR3: TGTGCCAGTAGTATCAGGGGGCTCTCCTACGAGCAGTACTTC. It yields the protein CASSIRGLSYEQYF.

This clone was recorded once. The V and J genes are TRBV4-1 and TRBJ1-2; perhaps TRBD1 as D (5 bases). The V gene lost 3 bases and the J gene lost 6 bases, with 23 bases spanning the gap. CDR1 is MGHRA, CDR2 YSYEKL, per germline. The CDR3 is 17 residues long. CDR3 residues: CASSHISPRGGSHGYTF. For the CDR3, the DNA is TGCGCCAGCAGCCACATATCCCCCCGCGGGGGGTCTCATGGCTACACCTTC.

The J gene is TRBJ2-1, the V gene TRBV19; no clear D. This CDR3 comprises 12 residues. Trimming took off 4 bases at V and 5 bases at J, with 6 bases between the two ends. In germline, CDR1 is LNHDA, CDR2 SQIVND (reference sequence). The DNA for the CDR3 is TGTGCCAGTAGTACCTTCAACAATGAGCAGTTCTTC. Translated, it gives CASSTFNNEQFF.